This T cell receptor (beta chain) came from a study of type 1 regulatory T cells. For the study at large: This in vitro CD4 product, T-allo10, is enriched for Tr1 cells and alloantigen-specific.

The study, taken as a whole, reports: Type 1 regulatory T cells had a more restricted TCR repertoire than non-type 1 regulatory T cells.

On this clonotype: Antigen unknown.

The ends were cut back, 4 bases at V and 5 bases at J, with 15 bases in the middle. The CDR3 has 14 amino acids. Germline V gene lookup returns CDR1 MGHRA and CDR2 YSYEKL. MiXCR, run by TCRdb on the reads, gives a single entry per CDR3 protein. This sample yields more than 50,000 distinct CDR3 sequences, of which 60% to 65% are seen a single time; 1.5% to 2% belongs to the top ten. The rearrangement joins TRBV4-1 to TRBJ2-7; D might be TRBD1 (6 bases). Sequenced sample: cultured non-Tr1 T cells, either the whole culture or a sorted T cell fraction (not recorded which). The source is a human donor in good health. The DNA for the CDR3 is TGCGCCAGCAGCCGGGGGCTTCTGGCGGACGAGCAGTACTTC. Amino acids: CASSRGLLADEQYF.